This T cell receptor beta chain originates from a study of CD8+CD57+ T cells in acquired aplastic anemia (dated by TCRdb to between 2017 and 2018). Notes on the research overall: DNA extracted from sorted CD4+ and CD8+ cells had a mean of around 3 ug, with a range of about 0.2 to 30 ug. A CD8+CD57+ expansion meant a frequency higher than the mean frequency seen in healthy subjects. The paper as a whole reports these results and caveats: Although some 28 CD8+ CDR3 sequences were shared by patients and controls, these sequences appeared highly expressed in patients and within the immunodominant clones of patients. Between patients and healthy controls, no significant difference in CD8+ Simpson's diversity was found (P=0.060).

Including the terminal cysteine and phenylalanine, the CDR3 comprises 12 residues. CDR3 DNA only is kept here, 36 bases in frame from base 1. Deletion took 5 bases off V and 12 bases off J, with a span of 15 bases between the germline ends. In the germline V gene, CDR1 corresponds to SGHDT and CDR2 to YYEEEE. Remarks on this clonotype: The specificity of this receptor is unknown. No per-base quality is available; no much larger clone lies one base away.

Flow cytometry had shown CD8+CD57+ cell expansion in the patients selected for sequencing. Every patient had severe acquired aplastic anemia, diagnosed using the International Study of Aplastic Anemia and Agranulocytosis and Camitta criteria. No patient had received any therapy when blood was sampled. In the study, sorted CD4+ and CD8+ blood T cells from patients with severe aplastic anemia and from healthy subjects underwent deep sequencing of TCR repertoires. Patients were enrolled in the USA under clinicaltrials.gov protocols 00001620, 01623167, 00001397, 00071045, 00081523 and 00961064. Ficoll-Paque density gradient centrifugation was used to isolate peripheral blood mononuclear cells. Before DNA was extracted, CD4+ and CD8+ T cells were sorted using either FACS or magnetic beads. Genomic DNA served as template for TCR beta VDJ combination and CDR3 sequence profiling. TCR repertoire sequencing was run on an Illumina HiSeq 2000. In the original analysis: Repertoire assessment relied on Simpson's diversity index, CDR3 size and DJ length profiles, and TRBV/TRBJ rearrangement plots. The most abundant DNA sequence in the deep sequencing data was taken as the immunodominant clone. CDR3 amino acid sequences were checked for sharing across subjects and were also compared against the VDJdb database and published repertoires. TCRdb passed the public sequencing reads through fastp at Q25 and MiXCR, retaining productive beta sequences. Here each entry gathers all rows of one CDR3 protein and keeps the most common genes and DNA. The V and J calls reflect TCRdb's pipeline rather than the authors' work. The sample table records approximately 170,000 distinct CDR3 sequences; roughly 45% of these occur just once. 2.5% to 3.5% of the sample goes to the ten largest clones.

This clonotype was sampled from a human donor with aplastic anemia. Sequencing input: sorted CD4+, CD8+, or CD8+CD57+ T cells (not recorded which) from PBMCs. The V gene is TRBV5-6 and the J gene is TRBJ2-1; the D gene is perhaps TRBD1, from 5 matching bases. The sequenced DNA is TGTGCCAGCAGTCTCAGGGAATTGGGGCAGTTCTTC. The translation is CASSLRELGQFF. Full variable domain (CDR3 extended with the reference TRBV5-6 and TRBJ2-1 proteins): DAGVTQSPTHLIKTRGQQVTLRCSPKSGHDTVSWYQQALGQGPQFIFQYYEEEERQRGNFPDRFSGHQFPNYSSELNVNALLLGDSALYLCASSLRELGQFFGPGTRLTVL.